Listed here are 6 T cell receptor beta chains from one sample, sequenced in a study of blood T cell repertoires in COVID-19. Repertoires were generated with immunoSEQ multiplex PCR, while TCRdb's copy carries only in-frame clones and drops some. The sample comprises 200,000 to 250,000 clones, more than 80% of which are singletons, and roughly 2.6% rests with the top ten. Sequenced sample: peripheral blood. These receptors were collected from a man aged 30 to 45 with COVID-19, enrolled during active disease.

This clone was found a few times. V and J are TRBV7-9 and TRBJ1-1; D ambiguous. V gave up 6 bases and J gave up 3 bases, with 11 bases separating them. This CDR3 contains 13 residues. The germline CDR1 and CDR2 sequences are SEHNR and FQNEAQ (reference sequence). In DNA, the CDR3 is TGTGCCAGCAGGGCTGCCTTGTACACTGAAGCTTTCTTT. Translation gives CASRAALYTEAFF.

The genes are TRBV12-5 and TRBJ2-5, with D uncertain. The V end was cut by 7 bases, the J end by 5 bases, with 14 bases between. The CDR3 sequence is 13 residues long. The germline CDR1 and CDR2 sequences are LGHNT and FRNRAP. CDR3 sequence reads: CASAPPLGETQYF. The CDR3 bases are TGTGCTAGTGCCCCCCCCCTTGGCGAGACCCAGTACTTC.

This chain joins TRBV6-5 and TRBJ1-2; D call uncertain. Trimming shortened V by 6 bases and J by 4 bases, and 9 bases separated the two germline ends. CDR3 size: 12 residues. Germline CDR1 MNHEY, CDR2 SVGAGI. CDR3 coding DNA: TGTGCCAGCAGGTCAGGATCCTATGGCTACACCTTC. This gives the protein CASRSGSYGYTF.

The J gene is TRBJ1-4, the V gene TRBV27; 8 bases match TRBD1. The CDR3 is 13 amino acids. The junction had 6 bases not matched to a gene; V was cut back by 8 bases and J by 7 bases. The V gene's germline CDR1 is MNHEY and CDR2 SMNVEV (reference sequence). The DNA for the CDR3 is TGTGCCAGCCGAACAGGGGGGCGTGAAAAACTGTTTTTT. This gives the protein CASRTGGREKLFF.

The chain combines TRBV18 with TRBJ2-7; TRBD2 might be the D (6 bases). Germline CDR1 and CDR2: KGHSH and LQKENI. Trimming removed 4 bases at V and 9 bases at J, with 19 bases between. CDR3 length equals 14 residues. CDR3: CASSLVDYTGGQYF. The CDR3 nucleotides read TGTGCCAGCTCACTTGTGGACTACACCGGAGGGCAGTACTTC.

The chain recombines TRBV7-2 with TRBJ2-5, with 9 bases that match TRBD2. Germline CDR1 reads SGHTA; CDR2 reads FQGNSA. The V segment lost 8 bases and the J segment 3 bases; nucleotides outside the gene matches: 7. The CDR3 loop spans 14 amino acids. The CDR3 region has the DNA TGTGCCAGCGACTTGACTAGCGGAAAAGAGACCCAGTACTTC. This codes for CASDLTSGKETQYF.